This T cell receptor (beta chain) was observed in a study of T cells after yellow fever vaccination. Study details: SMART-Seq v4 Ultra Low Input handled preparation of low-cell-number fractions.

The CDR3 consists of 16 residues. J gave up 8 bases and V 4 bases, and 8 bases lay outside the gene matches. Germline CDR1 reads KGHDR; CDR2 reads SFDVKD. This clonotype was counted between two and nine times. The 5'RACE template-switching step produced TCR cDNA and added a universal primer site and UMIs. MiXCR, applied by TCRdb to the 5' RACE reads, yields one record per CDR3 protein. Among 360,000 or so distinct CDR3 sequences listed, roughly 11% were seen once. The receptor was derived from a man aged 18 to 29 who received the YFV17D yellow fever vaccine. The V gene is TRBV24-1, the J gene TRBJ2-3; 13 nucleotides line up with TRBD2. This sample comprised PBMCs, obtained on the day of the first yellow fever vaccination. The CDR3, as DNA: TGTGCCACCAGTGACCGGACTAGCGGGGGTCTGGGTACGCAGTATTTT. Amino acids: CATSDRTSGGLGTQYF.